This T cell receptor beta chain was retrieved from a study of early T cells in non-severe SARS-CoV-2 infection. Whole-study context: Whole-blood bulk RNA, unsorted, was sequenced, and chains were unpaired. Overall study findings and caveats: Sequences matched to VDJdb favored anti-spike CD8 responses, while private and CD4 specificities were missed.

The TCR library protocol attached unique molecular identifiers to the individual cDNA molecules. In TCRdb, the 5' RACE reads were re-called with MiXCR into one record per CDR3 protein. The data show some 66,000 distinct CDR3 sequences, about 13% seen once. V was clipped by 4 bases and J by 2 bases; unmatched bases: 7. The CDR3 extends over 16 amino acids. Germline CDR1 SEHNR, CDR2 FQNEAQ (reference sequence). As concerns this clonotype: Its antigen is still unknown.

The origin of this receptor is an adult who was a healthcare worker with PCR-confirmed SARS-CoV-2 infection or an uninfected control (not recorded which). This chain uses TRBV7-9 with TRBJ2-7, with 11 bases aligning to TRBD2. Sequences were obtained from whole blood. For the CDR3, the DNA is TGTGCCAGCAGCTCAGGGACTAGCGGAGCCACCTACGAGCAGTACTTC. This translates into CASSSGTSGATYEQYF.